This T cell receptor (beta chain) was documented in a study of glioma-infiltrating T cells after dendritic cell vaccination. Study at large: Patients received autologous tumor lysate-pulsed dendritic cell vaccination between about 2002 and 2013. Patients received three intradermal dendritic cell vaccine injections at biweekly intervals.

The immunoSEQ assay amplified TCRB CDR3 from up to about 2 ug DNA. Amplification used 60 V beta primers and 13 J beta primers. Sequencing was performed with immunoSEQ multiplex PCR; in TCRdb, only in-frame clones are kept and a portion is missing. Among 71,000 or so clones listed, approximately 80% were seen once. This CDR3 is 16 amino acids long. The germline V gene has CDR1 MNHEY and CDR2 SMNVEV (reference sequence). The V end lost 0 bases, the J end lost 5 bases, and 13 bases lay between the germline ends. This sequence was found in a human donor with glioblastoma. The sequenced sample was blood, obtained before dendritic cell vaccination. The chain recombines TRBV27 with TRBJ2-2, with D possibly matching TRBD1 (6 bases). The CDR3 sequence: CASSLSAGQMTGELFF. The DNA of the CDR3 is TGTGCCAGCAGTTTATCCGCCGGACAGATGACCGGGGAGCTGTTTTTT.